A single sample gave rise to the 17 T cell receptor delta chains below, sequenced in a study of gamma-delta T cells after stem cell transplantation. TCRdb called clones anew from the RT-PCR reads with CATT. The sample yields about 7,800 delta-chain clones, approximately 15% seen once. Source material: gamma-delta T cells. Receptors originate from a human donor. It is not recorded whose cells these are; they may come from a transplant donor.

There are a few counts of this clone. The genes are TRDV2 and TRDJ2; 13 bases are a match to TRDD3. The CDR3 loop spans 18 amino acids. Trimming removed 2 bases from V and 0 bases from J; junction bases left unmatched: 5. Germline V CDR1 and CDR2: GEAIGNYY, EKD. The CDR3 DNA reads TGTGCCTGTGACATACTGGGGGATACGCCCGCTTTGACAGCACAACTCTTCTTT. This gives the protein CACDILGDTPALTAQLFF.

With regard to this clone: The DNA is left out, because the CDR3 cannot be placed on it with certainty; the CDR3 is given as TCRdb lists it. The chain joins TRAV29/DV5 to TRDJ4; no DNA check was done on the table's D call, TRDD3. Germline V gives CDR1 NSMFDY, CDR2 ISSIKDK. Both ends counted, the CDR3 spans 24 residues. The CDR3 protein is CSVLLCSKRAFSLTGGQVGRPLIF.

This clone was seen a few times. The V and J genes are TRDV1 and TRDJ1, with 8 bases that match TRDD3. Unmatched junction bases numbered 21, after V lost 0 bases and J lost 3 bases. CDR1 and CDR2 (germline): TSWWSYY, QGS. This CDR3 is built from 21 residues. The CDR3 sequence is CALGELPYDGGSQRYADKLIF. The CDR3 DNA is TGTGCTCTTGGGGAACTTCCGTACGATGGGGGATCCCAGCGGTACGCCGATAAACTCATCTTT.

Note on this clone: Being one base from a much bigger clone, this may be a read error. The chain combines TRDV2 with TRDJ3; 10 nucleotides align to TRDD3. After removal of 0 bases from V and 3 bases from J, the junction contained 7 bases not matched to a gene. Germline V gene lookup returns CDR1 GEAIGNYY and CDR2 EKD. CDR3 size: 19 residues. As DNA, the CDR3 is TGTGCCTGTGACACCGTGGGGGATACAAGCAACTGGGACACCCGACAGATGTTTTTC. This encodes CACDTVGDTSNWDTRQMFF.

Regarding this clone: A far more abundant clone sits one base away, making this likely a read error. Other DNA variants within this sample encode the same CDR3. The DNA of the CDR3 is TGTGCCTGTGACACCTGGGGGTCTCAGAGCTCCTGGGACACCCGGCAGATGTTTTTC. This encodes CACDTWGSQSSWDTRQMFF. The rearrangement uses TRDV2 and TRDJ3; a possible D gene is TRDD3 (6 bases). Germline values: CDR1 GEAIGNYY, CDR2 EKD. The CDR3 is 19 amino acids.

This clone was seen repeatedly, ten times or more. This chain links TRDV3 with TRDJ2, with 10 bases aligning to TRDD3. In germline, CDR1 is TVYSNPD, CDR2 GDNSRS (reference sequence). The CDR3 length is 21 residues. V gave up 1 base and J gave up 1 base; unmatched junction bases: 21. The CDR3: CAFNLPHYWGIGVGLTAQLFF. CDR3 bases: TGTGCCTTTAACCTTCCCCACTACTGGGGGATTGGAGTGGGTTTGACAGCACAACTCTTCTTT.

There are a few counts of this clone. This likely reflects a read error, since a far larger clone is one base away. This sample includes further DNA sequences coding for the same CDR3. V gene TRDV2 combines with J gene TRDJ3; 10 bases line up with TRDD3. The CDR3 runs 17 residues. Germline CDR1 is GEAIGNYY and CDR2 is EKD. CDR3 nucleotides: TGTGCCTGTGACAGTACTGGGGGATCCTGGGACACCCGACAGATGTTCTTC. Its translation: CACDSTGGSWDTRQMFF.

In this sample, this clone is medium-sized (0.01 to 0.1%). V gene TRDV1 combines with J gene TRDJ1; D remains unclear. CDR1 is TSWWSYY, CDR2 QGS, per germline. The CDR3 is 16 residues long. V lost 0 bases and J 0 bases, leaving 11 bases between the germline ends. The CDR3 here is CALGELAREHTDKLIF. The CDR3 region has the DNA TGTGCTCTTGGGGAACTTGCCCGGGAACACACCGATAAACTCATCTTT.

This clone qualifies as medium-sized. This same CDR3 is encoded by further DNA sequences in the sample. The chain recombines TRDV1 with TRDJ1; TRDD2 is a possible D gene (6 bases). Germline V gene sequence: CDR1 TSWWSYY, CDR2 QGS. V lost 1 base and J 0 bases, leaving 27 bases between the germline ends. This CDR3 comprises 21 residues. In DNA, the CDR3 is TGTGCTCTTGGGGAACATGGGCCTTCCACCGCATCGGGGAACAACACCGATAAACTCATCTTT. Translating it yields CALGEHGPSTASGNNTDKLIF.

The chain is built from TRDV1 and TRDJ1; 13 nucleotides align to TRDD3. Germline V lookup: CDR1 TSWWSYY, CDR2 QGS. V was clipped by 2 bases and J by 0 bases; unmatched bases: 21. This CDR3 region has 23 residues. CDR3 in amino acids: CALGEFALGTGGYARAYTDKLIF. The CDR3 region has the DNA TGTGCTCTTGGGGAATTTGCCTTAGGTACTGGGGGATACGCAAGGGCCTACACCGATAAACTCATCTTT.

The rearrangement uses TRDV3 and TRDJ1; tentatively, D is TRDD2 or TRDD3 (5 bases each). The CDR3 extends over 18 amino acids. CDR1 is TVYSNPD, CDR2 GDNSRS, per germline (reference sequence). With 2 bases removed from V and 5 bases from J, the gap between germline ends came to 30 bases. Here the CDR3 DNA reads TGTGCCTTTCATACAACCACGTACCTACCGTACTGGTCTGATAAACTCATCTTT. This gives the protein CAFHTTTYLPYWSDKLIF.

By sample fraction, this clone is medium-sized. The J gene is TRDJ2, the V gene TRDV2, with 10 bases that match TRDD3. Trimming cost V 3 bases and J 3 bases; bases outside gene matches: 9. Germline V lookup: CDR1 GEAIGNYY, CDR2 EKD. The CDR3 is 17 residues long. CDR3 coding DNA: TGTGCCTGTGACCCCCTCACTGGGGGATCCCTGACAGCACAACTCTTCTTT. Protein product: CACDPLTGGSLTAQLFF.

Of note for this clone: A much bigger clone sits one base away, suggesting this may be a read error. Other DNA sequences in this specimen translate into the identical CDR3. The gene calls are TRDV2 and TRDJ1; 11 bases map to TRDD3. This CDR3 region has 21 residues. Germline-derived CDR1 and CDR2 are GEAIGNYY and EKD. CDR3: CACVGGKLLGDKGFGADKLIF. In DNA form, the CDR3 reads TGCGCCTGTGTCGGTGGGAAATTACTGGGGGATAAAGGTTTCGGGGCCGATAAACTCATCTTT.

On this clone: Being one base from a much bigger clone, this may be a read error. At the DNA level, this CDR3 is encoded by other sequences in the same sample as well. V gene TRDV1 combines with J gene TRDJ2, with 8 bases fitting TRDD3. Looked up from germline, CDR1 is TSWWSYY and CDR2 is QGS. V dropped 8 bases and J dropped 0; count of bases not matched to a gene: 8. The CDR3 is 16 residues long. CDR3 bases: TGTGCTCTTAACACTGGGGGGCCGCCTTTGACAGCACAACTCTTCTTT. It specifies CALNTGGPPLTAQLFF.

This clone counts as medium-sized. V gene TRDV2 combines with J gene TRDJ3; 9 positions match TRDD3. V was clipped by 0 bases and J by 0 bases; unmatched bases: 2. Germline V lookup: CDR1 GEAIGNYY, CDR2 EKD. The CDR3 runs to 18 residues. CDR3 nucleotide sequence: TGTGCCTGTGACACCGTGGGGGATAGCTCCTGGGACACCCGACAGATGTTTTTC. Its protein product is CACDTVGDSSWDTRQMFF.

Of note for this clone: TCRdb attributes to this sequence the protein of a much larger clone, which differs from the DNA translation at residue 11; a read error is likely, and the protein displayed is translated from the DNA. The rearrangement joins TRDV1 to TRDJ1; possible D gene TRDD1, 6 bases. Trimming shortened V by 4 bases and J by 10 bases, and 19 bases separated the two germline ends. Germline CDR1 is TSWWSYY and CDR2 is QGS. CDR3 length: 14 amino acids. CDR3 in amino acids: CALGVLGWRNTLIF. CDR3 bases: TGTGCTCTTGGGGTCTTGGGCTGGCGAAATACACTCATCTTT.

A few counts support this clone. This clone may be a read error of a much larger clone one base away. Other DNA sequences in the same sample also yield this CDR3. The chain has TRDV2 and TRDJ1; 8 bases line up with TRDD3. Germline CDR1 GEAIGNYY, CDR2 EKD. The CDR3 is 16 residues long. Trimming cost V 7 bases and J 0 bases; bases outside gene matches: 12. Written as DNA, the CDR3 is TGTGCCTGCGACTCCGTGAGTGGGGGATACACCGATAAACTCATCTTT. This encodes CACDSVSGGYTDKLIF.